One and the same sample provided the 28 T cell receptor beta chains below, sequenced in a study of blood T cell repertoires in COVID-19. The repertoire was sequenced with immunoSEQ multiplex PCR; TCRdb's copy has only in-frame clones and lacks some. This repertoire shows roughly 150,000 clones, about four fifths found once; its top ten account for 11% to 15%. Sequencing was done on a sample of peripheral blood. These TCRs come from a woman older than 75 with acute or convalescent COVID-19.

There are a few counts of this clone. The gene calls are TRBV18 and TRBJ1-1, with D tentatively TRBD1 (5 bases). Trimming took off 3 bases at V and 6 bases at J, with 17 bases between the two ends. Germline lookup yields CDR1 KGHSH and CDR2 LQKENI. This CDR3 has 15 residues. The CDR3, as DNA: TGTGCCAGCTCACCGAGGGGCAGGGAGGGCGCTGAAGCTTTCTTT. This codes for CASSPRGREGAEAFF.

This rearrangement joins TRBV27 to TRBJ2-1, with 12 bases fitting TRBD2. Germline assignment: CDR1 MNHEY and CDR2 SMNVEV (reference sequence). The CDR3 is 15 amino acids. With 5 bases clipped from V and 6 bases from J, the junction kept 5 bases outside the gene matches. The DNA for the CDR3 is TGTGCCAGCAGTAAGGGACTAGCGGGCGCCAATGAGCAGTTCTTC. It specifies CASSKGLAGANEQFF.

This clone was seen a handful of times. J is TRBJ2-6 and V is TRBV19, with TRBD2 as a possible D gene (6 bases). Trimming stripped 0 bases from V and 6 bases from J, with 15 bases between. The CDR3 spans 17 residues. Germline values: CDR1 LNHDA, CDR2 SQIVND (reference sequence). This CDR3 is CASSIDRGGPSANVLTF. The CDR3 region has the DNA TGTGCCAGTAGTATAGATCGGGGAGGCCCGTCGGCCAACGTCCTGACTTTC.

The chain combines TRBV7-9 with TRBJ1-2; 8 bases map to TRBD1. Trimming removed 5 bases from V and 4 bases from J; junction bases left unmatched: 9. Germline V CDR1 and CDR2: SEHNR, FQNEAQ (reference sequence). The CDR3 is made up of 15 amino acids. The DNA of the CDR3 is TGTGCCAGCAGCCGTTTCGAGACAGGGGCCTATGGCTACACCTTC. The encoded protein is CASSRFETGAYGYTF.

The table lists this clone with a few counts. V gene TRBV19 combines with J gene TRBJ2-4; 9 bases fit TRBD2. CDR3 length: 16 amino acids. V trimming: 3 bases; J trimming: 7 bases; junction bases outside the gene matches: 10. Germline assignment: CDR1 LNHDA and CDR2 SQIVND (reference sequence). The CDR3 sequence is CASSIYLAGQLNIQYF. For the CDR3, the DNA is TGTGCCAGTAGTATTTACCTAGCGGGGCAACTTAACATTCAGTACTTC.

The rearrangement links TRBV21-1 to TRBJ2-7; TRBD2, the table's D call, was not compared with the DNA. TRBV21-1 is flagged as a pseudogene. CDR3 length: 16 residues. CDR3 sequence reads: CASSKADRPGIYEQYF. CDR3 in DNA: TGTGCCAGCAGCAAAGCAGACCGCCCCGGGATTTACGAGCAGTACTTC.

J is TRBJ1-4 and V is TRBV7-6, with unresolved D. Per germline, CDR1 SGHVS and CDR2 FNYEAQ. V lost 1 base to trimming and J lost 8 bases, with 17 bases between them. The CDR3 is 16 amino acids. CDR3: CASSLGPTVGVEKLFF. The CDR3 DNA reads TGTGCCAGCAGCTTAGGCCCGACCGTGGGAGTCGAAAAACTGTTTTTT.

J is TRBJ2-1 and V is TRBV4-1; 13 bases match TRBD2. The junction had 8 bases not matched to a gene; V was cut back by 2 bases and J by 10 bases. The CDR3 loop spans 16 amino acids. Germline V gene sequence: CDR1 MGHRA, CDR2 YSYEKL. This CDR3 reads CASSQPTSGRAGEQFF. The CDR3 DNA reads TGCGCCAGCAGCCAACCTACTAGCGGGAGGGCGGGCGAGCAGTTCTTC.

The V gene is TRBV5-1, the J gene TRBJ2-1; perhaps TRBD2 as D (6 bases). With 0 bases removed from V and 0 bases from J, the gap between germline ends came to 10 bases. The germline V gene encodes CDR1 SGHRS and CDR2 YFSETQ. There are 16 residues in the CDR3. The CDR3 loop reads CASSLAAGSSYNEQFF. The DNA of the CDR3 is TGCGCCAGCAGCTTGGCCGCCGGGAGCTCCTACAATGAGCAGTTCTTC.

This chain joins TRBV6-6 and TRBJ1-6; 11 bases agree with TRBD1. The CDR3 consists of 17 residues. The germline V gene has CDR1 MNHNY and CDR2 SVGAGI (reference sequence). The V and J ends lost 5 bases and 2 bases, in that order; junction bases with no gene match: 5. CDR3 residues: CASSPTGQGAYNSPLHF. The CDR3 DNA is TGTGCCAGCAGTCCTACGGGACAGGGGGCCTATAATTCACCCCTCCACTTT.

The gene calls are TRBV7-8 and TRBJ2-5, with TRBD2 identical over 7 bases. The CDR3 runs 18 residues. Germline values: CDR1 SGHVS, CDR2 FQNEAQ. Trimming removed 5 bases from V and 1 base from J; junction bases left unmatched: 16. The CDR3 loop is CASSLVEASGDPQETQYF. As DNA, the CDR3 is TGTGCCAGCAGCCTAGTGGAGGCCAGCGGGGACCCCCAAGAGACCCAGTACTTC.

CDR3 loop: CASSLLGANTGELFF. CDR3 bases: TGTGCCAGCAGTTTGTTGGGGGCAAACACCGGGGAGCTGTTTTTT. The V gene is TRBV28, the J gene TRBJ2-2, with a possible D match to TRBD1 (6 bases). Trimming cost V 3 bases and J 2 bases, with 10 bases left between them. Looked up from germline, CDR1 is MDHEN and CDR2 is SYDVKM. There are 15 residues in the CDR3. The whole variable domain, remainder taken from reference TRBV28 and TRBJ2-2, is DVKVTQSSRYLVKRTGEKVFLECVQDMDHENMFWYRQDPGLGLRLIYFSYDVKMKEKGDIPEGYSVSREKKERFSLILESASTNQTSMYLCASSLLGANTGELFFGEGSRLTVL.

The chain links TRBV4-1 to TRBJ1-2; a possible D gene is TRBD1 (6 bases). Germline V lookup: CDR1 MGHRA, CDR2 YSYEKL. V lost 0 bases to trimming and J lost 3 bases, with 11 bases between them. The CDR3 is made up of 15 amino acids. The CDR3 spells CASSQDGAGDYGYTF. DNA for the CDR3: TGCGCCAGCAGCCAAGACGGGGCAGGGGACTATGGCTACACCTTC.

This rearrangement joins TRBV6-5 to TRBJ2-6; 7 nucleotides agree with TRBD1. The germline gives CDR1 MNHEY, CDR2 SVGAGI. Trimming took 8 bases from V and 0 from J; bases not matched to a gene: 4. The CDR3 has 15 residues. CDR3: CASGTESSGANVLTF. The CDR3 bases are TGTGCCAGCGGGACAGAGAGCTCTGGGGCCAACGTCCTGACTTTC.

V usage is TRBV6-5 and J usage is TRBJ1-1, with 7 nucleotides matching TRBD1. Germline CDR1 is MNHEY and CDR2 is SVGAGI. The CDR3 contains 15 residues. The J segment lost 1 base and the V segment lost 0 bases, leaving 2 bases of the junction unmatched. CDR3 DNA: TGTGCCAGCAGTTACTCGACAGGGAGGAACACTGAAGCTTTCTTT. Its translation is CASSYSTGRNTEAFF.

The chain uses TRBV6-5 and TRBJ1-3; D is uncertain. Trimming removed 2 bases from V and 4 bases from J, with 15 bases in between. The CDR3 extends over 16 amino acids. CDR1 is MNHEY, CDR2 SVGAGI, per germline. The CDR3 DNA reads as TGTGCCAGCAGTTACCGGGGTGTTCTTGCGGGAAACACCATATATTTT. Its translation: CASSYRGVLAGNTIYF.

Here the CDR3 reads CASSPGLAGLNEQFF. As DNA, the CDR3 is TGTGCCAGCAGCCCGGGACTAGCGGGGCTCAATGAGCAGTTCTTC. The rearrangement joins TRBV7-3 to TRBJ2-1; TRBD2 agrees at 13 bases. This CDR3 has 15 residues. CDR1 is SGHTA and CDR2 is FQGTGA in the germline V gene. After removal of 5 bases from V and 6 bases from J, the junction contained 4 bases not matched to a gene.

To note about this clone: An end of the junction does not agree with germline; a read error may underlie this. The rearrangement joins TRBV5-1 to TRBJ2-1; weak D call: TRBD2 (6 bases). The CDR3 has 15 residues. CDR1 and CDR2 (germline): SGHRS, YFSETQ. DNA of the CDR3: TGCGCCAGCAGCTGGGGACTGCTCTCCGACAATGAGCAGTTCTTC. Its protein is CASSWGLLSDNEQFF.

The V and J genes are TRBV5-1 and TRBJ1-4; D is ambiguous. The CDR3 extends over 15 amino acids. V gave up 0 bases and J gave up 8 bases, with 14 bases separating them. The germline gives CDR1 SGHRS, CDR2 YFSETQ. The CDR3 sequence: CASSLAGGEYEKLFF. CDR3 bases: TGCGCCAGCAGCTTGGCAGGAGGCGAATACGAAAAACTGTTTTTT.

This clone was counted a few times. This chain connects TRBV27 to TRBJ2-2; 7 nucleotides line up with TRBD2. From germline, CDR1 is MNHEY and CDR2 SMNVEV (reference sequence). Trimming cost V 6 bases and J 10 bases; bases outside gene matches: 5. The CDR3 contains 12 residues. CDR3: CASREAGSELFF. The CDR3, as DNA: TGTGCCAGCAGGGAAGCGGGATCGGAGCTGTTTTTT.

The chain couples TRBV10-1 to TRBJ2-3, with 7 bases matching TRBD1. Germline CDR1 WNHNN, CDR2 SYGVQD (reference sequence). With 2 bases clipped from V and 1 base from J, the junction kept 0 bases outside the gene matches. The CDR3 has 14 residues. In nucleotides, the CDR3 is TGCGCCAGCAGTGAGGGACAGGGCACAGATACGCAGTATTTT. It codes for CASSEGQGTDTQYF.

This chain uses TRBV5-1 with TRBJ2-2; 8 bases align to TRBD2. The CDR3 length is 18 residues. Trimming removed 0 bases from V and 4 bases from J; junction bases left unmatched: 11. Per the germline V gene, CDR1 is SGHRS and CDR2 is YFSETQ. In DNA, the CDR3 is TGCGCCAGCAGCTTGGAGGGATCCGGGGGGGTCCCCACCGGGGAGCTGTTTTTT. This codes for CASSLEGSGGVPTGELFF.

This chain uses TRBV7-8 with TRBJ2-2; D perhaps matches TRBD2 (5 bases). Trimming left V 5 bases short and J 4 bases short, with 14 bases between. The germline gives CDR1 SGHVS, CDR2 FQNEAQ. The CDR3 spans 15 residues. CDR3 in DNA: TGTGCCAGCAGCCCACAACTAGGTCGCACCGGGGAGCTGTTTTTT. Translation gives CASSPQLGRTGELFF.

The chain is built from TRBV6-2 or TRBV6-3 and TRBJ2-7, with 7 bases aligning to TRBD1. The ends lost 6 bases at V and 1 base at J; junction bases unmatched: 6. CDR3 length equals 14 residues. Looked up from germline, CDR1 is MNHEY and CDR2 is SVGEGT. The CDR3 region is CASSPWTGSYEQYF. The CDR3 DNA reads as TGTGCCAGCAGCCCCTGGACAGGTTCCTACGAGCAGTACTTC.

The gene calls are TRBV4-1 and TRBJ2-1, with D possibly matching TRBD2 (5 bases). The CDR3 has 13 residues. Germline CDR1 and CDR2: MGHRA and YSYEKL. Deletions cut 0 bases from V and 12 bases from J, with 12 bases between. CDR3 coding DNA: TGCGCCAGCAGCCAAGAAGGCGGGTTGGGGCAGTTCTTC. Translating gives CASSQEGGLGQFF.

Concerning this clone: Within the sample, other DNA sequences also encode this same CDR3. The J gene is TRBJ1-2, the V gene TRBV6-5; tentative D call: TRBD1 (5 bases). There are 12 residues in the CDR3. Trimming removed 10 bases from V and 2 bases from J, with 11 bases in between. Germline V lookup: CDR1 MNHEY, CDR2 SVGAGI. The CDR3 DNA reads TGTGCCACCCGACAGACCAACTATGGCTACACCTTC. It specifies CATRQTNYGYTF.

The chain links TRBV3-1 (or the pseudogene TRBV3-2) to TRBJ1-6, with 8 bases matching TRBD1. The ends lost 4 bases at V and 3 bases at J; junction bases unmatched: 5. The CDR3 extends over 16 amino acids. Germline V lookup: CDR1 LGHDT, CDR2 YNNKEL (reference sequence). This chain's CDR3 is CASSPPTGGYNSPLHF. CDR3 nucleotides: TGTGCCAGCAGCCCCCCCACAGGGGGCTATAATTCACCCCTCCACTTT.

The gene calls are TRBV20-1 and TRBJ1-1, with D possibly TRBD1 on 6 matching bases. Germline V gene lookup returns CDR1 DFQATT and CDR2 SNEGSKA (reference sequence). V lost 3 bases and J lost 6, with 17 bases in between. The CDR3 loop spans 14 amino acids. Written as DNA, the CDR3 is TGCAGTGCTAGTGGGGCTCGGGGGGCTCCTGAAGCTTTCTTT. As protein: CSASGARGAPEAFF.